The text below deals with one TCR beta chain. This sample is drawn from a study of blood T cell repertoires in COVID-19. Study summary: Collection of acute and convalescent COVID-19 samples took place in the United States, Italy and Spain.

Original handling: From reference gene primer amplification, estimates of nucleated cell counts were derived. Profiled with immunoSEQ multiplex PCR; TCRdb holds only in-frame clones, not every one. V and J calls plus clone size are reproduced from that table; the DNA served to infer D and trimming. The sample includes some 31,000 clones, about 85% seen only once; the top ten take approximately 14%. This sequence originates from a human donor with acute or convalescent COVID-19. The donor label of this sample is uncertain. Sequencing was performed on peripheral blood.

The CDR3 sequence: CASTVGGGPYNEQFF. The CDR3 DNA follows: TGTGCCAGCACCGTGGGTGGGGGCCCATACAATGAGCAGTTCTTC. The chain couples TRBV28 to TRBJ2-1, with a possible D match to TRBD1 (6 bases). From germline, CDR1 is MDHEN and CDR2 SYDVKM. The CDR3 is made up of 15 amino acids. With 7 bases removed from V and 4 bases from J, the gap between germline ends came to 17 bases.